This T cell receptor (beta chain) appears in the sequencing data of a study of cytomegalovirus exposure and HLA in healthy donors. This CDR3 is 16 amino acids long. Looked up from germline, CDR1 is SGHKS and CDR2 is YYEKEE (reference sequence). V gave up 4 bases and J gave up 7 bases; unmatched junction bases: 16. Study results and limitations: In an earlier analysis, most TCR beta V segments were productive about 87% or about 30% of the time. It emerged from a later analysis that several of the most significant clusters appeared to be linked to common viral pathogens.

Points on this clone: What it binds is unknown.

The PCR had 60 Vbeta and 13 Jbeta primers. Profiling relied on immunoSEQ multiplex PCR, and the TCRdb table lists in-frame clones only, not all of them. The listing records about 140,000 clones. The chain couples TRBV5-5 to TRBJ1-2; 7 nucleotides match TRBD1. The TCR sequence derives from a woman under 30 in good health and CMV-seronegative. The sequenced sample was PBMCs. DNA of the CDR3: TGTGCCAGCAGCCTGACGGCAGGTCGACAGGGAAGTGGCTACACCTTC. Translated: CASSLTAGRQGSGYTF.